This T cell receptor beta chain emerged from a study of T cells in Graves' hyperthyroidism and ophthalmopathy. General study points: The model's output predicted ophthalmopathy at a median of 6.5 months prior to onset. Most clonotypes expanded in thyroid above 0.001 were likewise present in blood.

Amplified TCR beta CDR3 regions came from RNA transcripts. The TCR CDR3 first-round RT-PCR relied on the HTBI primer set. TCRdb re-called the multiplex PCR reads with MiXCR, one entry per CDR3 protein. The sample records approximately 500,000 distinct CDR3 sequences, 35% to 55% being singletons. Stable Graves' hyperthyroidism denoted no ophthalmopathy progression over 18 months. Germline CDR1 reads SEHNR; CDR2 reads FQNEAQ (reference sequence). Trimming removed 9 bases at V and 2 bases at J, with 16 bases between. There are 14 residues in the CDR3. In its sample, this clonotype was seen many times. Its antigen is currently unknown.

This receptor was identified in a woman in her late teens or twenties with Graves' hyperthyroidism. The chain has TRBV7-9 and TRBJ1-2; the D is unclear. The sequencing sample was made of peripheral blood or thyroid tissue (not recorded which). The CDR3: CASPDLDVNYGYTF. The CDR3 DNA is TGTGCCAGTCCCGATTTGGACGTAAACTATGGCTACACCTTC.